Given below is one T cell receptor beta chain in context. Likely a read error: the CDR3 ends without its conserved phenylalanine or tryptophan. This specimen belongs to a study of Graves' ophthalmopathy and Graves' hyperthyroidism. Amplification targeted the TCR beta CDR3 regions, with RNA transcripts as the source material. First-round RT-PCR used HTBI primers; second-round multiplex PCR followed. Via MiXCR, TCRdb re-called the multiplex PCR reads, giving one row per CDR3 protein. The data hold 40,000 or so distinct CDR3 sequences, with approximately 52% observed a single time. Sequencing input: peripheral blood. This receptor was obtained from an adult man with Graves' ophthalmopathy.

CDR3 DNA: TGTGCCAGCAGCTTAACGGGTGGAGGGACCCAGTACTTA. Translation: CASSLTGGGTQYL. V and J are TRBV7-3 and TRBJ2-5; perhaps TRBD2 as D (5 bases). V lost 0 bases and J 7 bases, leaving 9 bases between the germline ends. The CDR3 runs 13 residues. The germline V gene has CDR1 SGHTA and CDR2 FQGTGA.